This is a list of T cell receptor beta chains from one sample in a study of blood T cell repertoires in COVID-19. Some clones are missing from TCRdb's copy, which holds only in-frame ones; the method was immunoSEQ multiplex PCR. The table lists 300,000 to 400,000 clones, 75% to 90% of them singletons. The specimen was peripheral blood. The receptors stem from a woman aged 55-75 years with COVID-19, enrolled during active disease. Both conserved end residues are part of each CDR3. A D gene is named only where the DNA matches it firmly. Where a row states a size, it is once, few, many or the class of an expanded clone; other rows omit it.

-	TRBV5-1	TRBJ2-5	-	CASSPGWGPSGQETQYF	TGCGCCAGCAGCCCGGGGTGGGGGCCTTCAGGGCAAGAGACCCAGTACTTC
TRBD1	TRBV4-3	TRBJ1-2	-	CASSERTGWYYGYTF	TGCGCCAGCAGCGAACGGACAGGGTGGTACTATGGCTACACCTTC
-	TRBV4-2	TRBJ1-3	-	CASSQVLKVGVSSGNTIYF	TGTGCCAGCAGCCAAGTATTGAAGGTCGGGGTCTCCTCTGGAAACACCATATATTTT
-	TRBV10-3	TRBJ1-1	-	CAISESGETEAFF	TGTGCCATCAGTGAGTCCGGGGAAACTGAAGCTTTCTTT
-	TRBV30	TRBJ1-1	-	CAWSGPYAFF	TGTGCCTGGAGTGGGCCGTACGCTTTCTTT
TRBD1	TRBV6-2/TRBV6-3	TRBJ2-7	-	CASSDPAGQGRLGGEQYF	TGTGCCAGCAGCGATCCCGCGGGACAGGGTCGGTTGGGAGGTGAGCAGTACTTC
-	TRBV7-8	TRBJ1-2	-	CASSQRPSGGLYGYTF	TGTGCCAGCAGCCAGAGGCCCTCCGGTGGACTCTATGGCTACACCTTC
-	TRBV19	TRBJ1-5	-	CASKINRDTYQPQHF	TGTGCCAGTAAAATTAACCGGGACACATACCAGCCCCAGCATTTT
TRBD2	TRBV7-2	TRBJ2-5	once	CASSPNSGGGGTQYF	TGTGCCAGCAGCCCGAATAGCGGGGGGGGCGGGACCCAGTACTTC
-	TRBV29-1	TRBJ1-2	-	CSTQEAEAFGYTF	TGCAGCACCCAGGAGGCCGAAGCTTTTGGCTACACCTTC
-	TRBV7-3	TRBJ1-1	-	CASSAQTPGEAFF	TGTGCCAGCAGCGCCCAAACGCCGGGGGAAGCTTTCTTT
-	TRBV11-3	TRBJ2-3	few	CASSLQGGGGPQYF	TGTGCCAGCAGCTTACAAGGGGGGGGAGGTCCGCAGTATTTT
TRBD1	TRBV30	TRBJ1-5	-	CAWRGQASGQPQHF	TGTGCCTGGAGAGGACAGGCTTCGGGTCAGCCCCAGCATTTT
-	TRBV7-3	TRBJ2-3	few	CASSSAITDTQYF	TGTGCCAGCAGCTCTGCTATCACAGATACGCAGTATTTT
-	TRBV7-9	TRBJ1-1	-	CASSLVAGAEAFF	TGTGCCAGCAGCTTAGTCGCAGGCGCTGAAGCTTTCTTT
TRBD1	TRBV5-1	TRBJ2-5	-	CASSWVGTGRQETQYF	TGCGCCAGCAGCTGGGTCGGGACAGGACGCCAAGAGACCCAGTACTTC
TRBD1	TRBV19	TRBJ2-7	-	CASYSGGEQYF	TGTGCCAGCTACTCAGGGGGCGAGCAGTACTTC
TRBD1	TRBV27	TRBJ1-2	-	CATWTGDGYTF	TGTGCCACTTGGACAGGGGATGGCTACACCTTC
TRBD2	TRBV7-3	TRBJ2-1	many	CASSLSPSGGAHEQFF	TGTGCCAGCAGCTTATCCCCTAGCGGGGGGGCCCATGAGCAGTTCTTC
TRBD1	TRBV5-6	TRBJ1-2	-	CASSVRDRVNGYTF	TGTGCCAGCAGCGTCCGGGACAGGGTGAATGGCTACACCTTC
TRBD1	TRBV5-1	TRBJ2-2	-	CASSSSWTGRTGELFF	TGCGCCAGCAGCTCTTCCTGGACAGGGCGGACCGGGGAGCTGTTTTTT
TRBD1	TRBV7-2	TRBJ2-7	-	CASSSGGLGYYEQYF	TGTGCCAGCAGCTCAGGGGGCTTAGGCTACTACGAGCAGTACTTC
-	TRBV5-5	TRBJ2-5	-	CASSIGTAGAETQYF	TGTGCCAGCAGCATAGGGACAGCGGGGGCGGAGACCCAGTACTTC
TRBD1	TRBV10-3	TRBJ1-1	-	CAISDQGAQTEAFF	TGTGCCATCAGTGATCAGGGGGCGCAGACTGAAGCTTTCTTT
-	TRBV27	TRBJ1-6	-	CASSFLSQPLHF	TGTGCCAGCAGTTTCTTGTCTCAGCCCCTCCACTTT
-	TRBV18	TRBJ2-7	once	CASSRGLTTYEQYF	TGTGCCAGCTCACGAGGACTAACGACCTACGAGCAGTACTTC
-	TRBV27	TRBJ2-7	-	CASSLNWGGTYEQYF	TGTGCCAGCAGTTTAAATTGGGGCGGCACCTACGAGCAGTACTTC
TRBD2	TRBV7-8	TRBJ2-5	-	CASSLVSGGAPETQYF	TGTGCCAGCAGCTTAGTCTCCGGGGGGGCCCCGGAGACCCAGTACTTC
-	TRBV11-3	TRBJ1-1	-	CASSLEAGTTEAFF	TGTGCCAGCAGCTTAGAGGCAGGCACGACTGAAGCTTTCTTT
-	TRBV30	TRBJ1-3	-	CAWSVRGNTIYF	TGTGCCTGGAGTGTACGGGGAAACACCATATATTTT
-	TRBV7-2	TRBJ1-1	few	CASSLPTENTEAFF	TGTGCCAGCAGCCTACCTACTGAGAACACTGAAGCTTTCTTT
TRBD2	TRBV7-3	TRBJ2-1	-	CASSWGLADYNEQFF	TGTGCCAGCAGCTGGGGACTAGCGGACTACAATGAGCAGTTCTTC
-	TRBV11-2	TRBJ1-1	-	CASSSVTGKNTEAFF	TGTGCCAGCAGCTCCGTGACAGGCAAAAACACTGAAGCTTTCTTT
TRBD2	TRBV2	TRBJ2-7	-	CASSVTSGGSSSYEQYF	TGTGCCAGCAGTGTGACTAGCGGGGGGTCAAGCTCCTACGAGCAGTACTTC
TRBD2	TRBV19	TRBJ2-3	-	CASSLVGASGEYGTDTQYF	TGTGCCAGTAGCCTCGTCGGGGCTAGCGGGGAATACGGCACAGATACGCAGTATTTT
-	TRBV30	TRBJ1-1	-	CAWSLGRSPEAFF	TGTGCCTGGAGTTTAGGCAGGTCGCCTGAAGCTTTCTTT
-	TRBV5-1	TRBJ2-3	-	CASSLQARGRADTQYF	TGCGCCAGCAGCTTGCAGGCCCGGGGTAGGGCAGATACGCAGTATTTT
TRBD1	TRBV5-1	TRBJ1-1	once	CASSGLGQHTEAFF	TGCGCCAGCAGCGGCCTGGGACAGCACACTGAAGCTTTCTTT
TRBD2	TRBV5-4	TRBJ2-3	-	CAESAGGTSTDTQYF	TGTGCCGAATCGGCGGGGGGCACTAGCACAGATACGCAGTATTTT
-	TRBV20-1	TRBJ2-7	-	CSAGGSYEQYF	TGCAGTGCTGGCGGTTCCTACGAGCAGTACTTC
-	TRBV3-1/TRBV3-2	TRBJ2-7	-	CASSLLGGADEQYF	TGTGCCAGCAGCCTCCTGGGGGGGGCTGACGAGCAGTACTTC
-	TRBV24-1	TRBJ2-1	-	CATSDGRGRSYNEQFF	TGTGCCACCAGTGATGGTAGGGGCCGCTCCTACAATGAGCAGTTCTTC
-	TRBV7-2	TRBJ1-1	few	CASSPQAGARHLAFF	TGTGCCAGCAGCCCCCAGGCGGGGGCCCGGCATCTAGCTTTCTTT
TRBD2	TRBV11-2	TRBJ2-1	-	CASSSWTSGSEQFF	TGTGCCAGCAGCTCTTGGACTAGCGGGAGTGAGCAGTTCTTC
-	TRBV7-9	TRBJ1-2	-	CASSLPMAQDYGYTF	TGTGCCAGCAGCCTACCCATGGCGCAGGACTATGGCTACACCTTC
TRBD2	TRBV7-3	TRBJ2-1	-	CASSLSSGTYNEQFF	TGTGCCAGCAGCTTATCTAGCGGGACCTACAATGAGCAGTTCTTC
-	TRBV7-9	TRBJ1-2	once	CASSLIPGGGYTF	TGTGCCAGCAGCTTAATCCCTGGAGGCGGCTACACCTTC
-	TRBV18	TRBJ1-1	-	CASSPDVRETEAFF	TGTGCCAGCTCACCGGACGTACGGGAAACTGAAGCTTTCTTT